The 2 T cell receptor beta chains in this list originate from one sample, sequenced in a study of blood T cell repertoires in COVID-19. Method: immunoSEQ multiplex PCR; TCRdb's copy keeps in-frame clones and lacks some. The sample records about 140,000 clones, approximately 80% being singletons. The sequencing sample was made of peripheral blood. These receptors were obtained from a human donor in a cohort sampled during active COVID-19.

This chain joins TRBV6-1 and TRBJ1-1, with 8 nucleotides matching TRBD1. The CDR3 is made up of 15 amino acids. The germline CDR1 and CDR2 sequences are MNHNS and SASEGT. The V segment lost 3 bases and the J segment 5 bases; nucleotides outside the gene matches: 8. The CDR3 DNA is TGTGCCAGCAGTGACCGGACAGGGCCGGGGACTGAAGCTTTCTTT. Translation: CASSDRTGPGTEAFF.

The chain combines TRBV5-1 with TRBJ1-1; 7 bases map to TRBD1. Germline CDR1 and CDR2: SGHRS and YFSETQ. The CDR3 sequence is 17 residues long. With V trimmed by 6 bases and J by 0 bases, 14 bases remained unmatched. DNA of the CDR3: TGCGCCAGCACCGAACAGGGGAAAACTTTCATGAACACTGAAGCTTTCTTT. Its translation: CASTEQGKTFMNTEAFF.